This TCR beta chain was captured by sequencing in a study of T cells in Graves' hyperthyroidism and ophthalmopathy. Only a few counts were recorded for this clonotype. Its target is not known. Clinical symptoms, serum thyroxine and TRAb, thyroid ultrasound and orbital computed tomography together formed the diagnostic basis. What was amplified from RNA transcripts were TCR beta CDR3 regions. The HTBI primer set drove a first-round RT-PCR of the TCR CDR3. TCRdb independently ran MiXCR on the multiplex PCR reads; one entry per CDR3 protein. Altogether 300,000 to 450,000 distinct CDR3 sequences are present, 13% to 15% being singletons, with the ten largest covering around 20%. Points from the study as a whole: Stable hyperthyroidism was separated from ophthalmopathy by a model based on 13 V-J features.

The germline CDR1 and CDR2 sequences are LNHDA and SQIVND (reference sequence). V dropped 0 bases and J dropped 2 bases, with 23 bases sitting between them. CDR3 length: 20 amino acids. This TCR was sampled from a woman aged 25-40 years with Graves' ophthalmopathy. V and J are TRBV19 and TRBJ1-5, with D maybe TRBD1 (6 bases). The material sequenced was blood. CDR3 sequence (DNA): TGTGCCAGTAGTATAGACGTTACAGGGACCAGGCAATCGGGCAATCAGCCCCAGCATTTT. Amino acids: CASSIDVTGTRQSGNQPQHF.